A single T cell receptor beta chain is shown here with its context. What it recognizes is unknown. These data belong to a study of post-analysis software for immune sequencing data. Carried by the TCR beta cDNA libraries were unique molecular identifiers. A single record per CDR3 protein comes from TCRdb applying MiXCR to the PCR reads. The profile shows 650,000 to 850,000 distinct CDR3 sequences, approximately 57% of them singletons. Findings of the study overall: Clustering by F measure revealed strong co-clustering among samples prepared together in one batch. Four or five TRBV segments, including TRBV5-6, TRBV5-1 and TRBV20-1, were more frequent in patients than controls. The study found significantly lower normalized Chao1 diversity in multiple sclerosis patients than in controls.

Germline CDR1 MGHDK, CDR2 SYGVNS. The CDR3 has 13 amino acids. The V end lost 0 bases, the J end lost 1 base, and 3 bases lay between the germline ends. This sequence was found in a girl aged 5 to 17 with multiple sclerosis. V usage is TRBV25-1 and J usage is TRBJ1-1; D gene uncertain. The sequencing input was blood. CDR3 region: CASSEYRNTEAFF. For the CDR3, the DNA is TGTGCCAGCAGTGAATACCGGAACACTGAAGCTTTCTTT.